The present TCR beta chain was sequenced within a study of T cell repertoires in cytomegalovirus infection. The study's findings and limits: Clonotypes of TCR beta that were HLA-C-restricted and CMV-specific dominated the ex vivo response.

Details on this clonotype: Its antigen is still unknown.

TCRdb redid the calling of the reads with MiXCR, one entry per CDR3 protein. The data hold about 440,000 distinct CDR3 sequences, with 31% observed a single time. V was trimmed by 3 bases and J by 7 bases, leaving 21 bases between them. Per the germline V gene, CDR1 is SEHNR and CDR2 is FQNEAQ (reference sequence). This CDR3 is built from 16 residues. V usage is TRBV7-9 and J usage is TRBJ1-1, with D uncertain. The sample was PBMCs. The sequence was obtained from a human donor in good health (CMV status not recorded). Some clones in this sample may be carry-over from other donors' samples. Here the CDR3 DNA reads TGTGCCAGCAGCTTTAACCTCCCGAGGATACCCTTTGAAGCTTTCTTT. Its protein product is CASSFNLPRIPFEAFF.